This T cell receptor beta chain was found in a study of shared clonotypes between healthy human individuals. The study's findings and limits: Sharing across a handful of donors was seen in 4% to 6.5% of naive CD4 clonotypes.

All donors were Caucasian adults living in Nashville, Tennessee. Division of CD4+ cells produced a CD45RA+ naive subset and a CD45RA-negative memory subset. CDR1 is MDHEN and CDR2 is SYDVKM in the germline V gene. V dropped 4 bases and J dropped 5 bases, with 17 bases sitting between them. CDR3 size: 15 residues. This clone was detected once. The antigen remains unidentified. Every subset's genomic DNA went evenly onto several immunoSEQ plates. Method: immunoSEQ multiplex PCR; TCRdb's copy keeps in-frame clones and lacks some. This sample has some 500,000 clones, with approximately 95% found just once. This TCR came from a woman aged 25 to 39 in good health. The sequencing input was naive CD4+ T cells sorted from blood. Sample subset: CD45RA+ positively selected. This chain uses TRBV28 with TRBJ1-2; possibly TRBD1 for D (5 bases). This CDR3 reads CASSSVGAEVYGYTF. In nucleotides, the CDR3 is TGTGCCAGCAGTTCCGTTGGGGCCGAAGTTTATGGCTACACCTTC.